This entry lists 4 T cell receptor beta chains sequenced from one sample in a study of cytotoxic CD8 clonotypes in ibrutinib-treated CLL. Repertoires were generated with immunoSEQ multiplex PCR, while TCRdb's copy carries only in-frame clones and drops some. The table includes some 8,000 clones, around 85% detected once. The specimen comprised PBMCs, sampled before ibrutinib treatment. The origin of the receptors is a human donor with chronic lymphocytic leukemia.

CDR3 nucleotides: TGTGCCAGCAGTTTGATCGCAAGGAGGAACCCCCTCCACTTT. It translates to CASSLIARRNPLHF. V and J are TRBV27 and TRBJ1-6, with D unclear. In germline, CDR1 is MNHEY, CDR2 SMNVEV (reference sequence). The V gene lost 3 bases and the J gene lost 13 bases, with 16 bases spanning the gap. This CDR3 spans 14 amino acids.

V usage is TRBV19 and J usage is TRBJ2-2, with a weak D call TRBD1 (6 bases). This CDR3 is built from 14 residues. Trimming removed 6 bases at V and 6 bases at J, with 14 bases between. Germline CDR1 and CDR2: LNHDA and SQIVND (reference sequence). CDR3 nucleotides: TGTGCCAGTAGGCAGGGGAGTCAATCCGGGGAGCTGTTTTTT. This sequence encodes CASRQGSQSGELFF.

The chain is built from TRBV15 and TRBJ1-2; perhaps TRBD1 as D (6 bases). The CDR3 is 15 amino acids. The V gene's germline CDR1 is LNHNV and CDR2 YYDKDF (reference sequence). Trimming shortened V by 4 bases and J by 1 base, and 13 bases separated the two germline ends. CDR3 bases: TGTGCCACCAGCACACGACAGGATTTTAACTATGGCTACACCTTC. Amino acids: CATSTRQDFNYGYTF.

The chain carries TRBV14 and TRBJ1-2, with D hard to call. Trimming cost V 1 base and J 4 bases, with 4 bases left between them. The CDR3 spans 12 residues. Germline V gives CDR1 SGHDN, CDR2 FVKESK. This CDR3 reads CASSQVAYGYTF. DNA of the CDR3: TGTGCCAGCAGCCAAGTCGCCTATGGCTACACCTTC. Combining the CDR3 with reference TRBV14 and TRBJ1-2 gives the whole variable domain EAGVTQFPSHSVIEKGQTVTLRCDPISGHDNLYWYRRVMGKEIKFLLHFVKESKQDESGMPNNRFLAERTGGTYSTLKVQPAELEDSGVYFCASSQVAYGYTFGSGTRLTVV.